The clone carrying this T cell receptor (beta chain) was counted a few times. Its antigen remains unidentified. The CDR3 contains 12 residues. Germline lookup yields CDR1 SNHLY and CDR2 FYNNEI. V gave up 8 bases and J gave up 9 bases, with 14 bases separating them. The source of the sample is a study of neoadjuvant nivolumab and ipilimumab in lung cancer. Study-level information: Nivolumab 3 mg/kg was given days 1, 15 and 29, plus ipilimumab 1 mg/kg day 1 in combination.

Data came from immunoSEQ multiplex PCR; TCRdb stores just in-frame clones and leaves some out. Among thousands of clones, roughly 88% were seen once, and the ten largest hold approximately 0.9%. Study outcomes and limitations: Compared with tumor-adjacent uninvolved lung, resected tumors showed greater richness and clonality.

The receptor was derived from an adult with non-small cell lung cancer. V gene TRBV2 combines with J gene TRBJ2-1; D remains unclear. Sequencing used tumor tissue, obtained after neoadjuvant nivolumab, alone or with ipilimumab, at or shortly before surgery. CDR3 nucleotide sequence: TGTGCCAGCGGTACCCAATCGGGTGAGCAGTTCTTC. Its translation is CASGTQSGEQFF.